These 21 T cell receptor beta chains came from one sample sequenced in a study of metastatic and nonmetastatic thyroid tumors. Among the patients, none had received any treatment before thyroid surgery. TCRdb re-called the PCR reads through MiXCR. The sample records around 65,000 clones, 14% being singletons. The sequenced sample consisted of blood. The receptors come from a male donor with papillary thyroid cancer or a benign thyroid nodule (not recorded which). Some clones in this sample may be carry-over from other donors' samples.

This clone was found a few times. The chain is built from TRBV6-1 and TRBJ1-3; D may be TRBD1 (5 bases). Germline V gene data show CDR1 as MNHNS and CDR2 as SASEGT. V gave up 8 bases and J gave up 0 bases, with 8 bases separating them. The CDR3 is 13 residues long. The CDR3 region has the DNA TGTGCCAGCGGGGCCCCCTCTGGAAACACCATATATTTT. It translates to CASGAPSGNTIYF.

This clone has ten or more counts. The V gene is TRBV12-3 or TRBV12-4, the J gene TRBJ2-5; a weak D match, TRBD2 (6 bases). The germline V and J ends were trimmed by 7 bases and 5 bases, with 20 bases remaining between them. This CDR3 is built from 15 residues. CDR3 protein: CASTRNGGSAETQYF. CDR3 DNA sequence: TGTGCCAGCACCCGAAATGGAGGGAGTGCGGAGACCCAGTACTTC.

Many counts were recorded for this clone. The chain employs TRBV5-1 and TRBJ2-2; 7 nucleotides line up with TRBD2. This CDR3 has 14 amino acids. The V and J ends lost 4 bases and 4 bases, in that order; junction bases with no gene match: 4. Looked up from germline, CDR1 is SGHRS and CDR2 is YFSETQ. CDR3: CASSAGLGTGELFF. CDR3 DNA: TGCGCCAGCAGCGCTGGACTAGGCACCGGGGAGCTGTTTTTT.

Many counts were recorded for this clone. The chain has TRBV5-4 and TRBJ1-6; D perhaps matches TRBD1 (5 bases). CDR3 size: 15 residues. V lost 1 base, J lost 7 bases, and 12 bases lay in between. Germline V gene data show CDR1 as SGHNT and CDR2 as YYREEE (reference sequence). The CDR3 here is CASSLIGAGNSPLHF. CDR3 bases: TGTGCCAGCAGCTTGATAGGGGCGGGAAATTCACCCCTCCACTTT.

A remark on this clone: The germline gene is not matched at one end of the junction; a read error may be the cause. V and J are TRBV6-1 and TRBJ2-7, with a weak D call TRBD2 (5 bases). The length of the CDR3 is 12 residues. The germline gives CDR1 MNHNS, CDR2 SASEGT. Here the CDR3 DNA reads TGTGCCAGCAGGGCGGGCTCCTACGAGCAGCACTTC. This codes for CASRAGSYEQHF.

The sample holds many counts of this clone. For the CDR3, the DNA is TGTGCCAGCAGCTTATTTAGCGGGAGTGGCGAGCAGTACTTC. It yields the protein CASSLFSGSGEQYF. The genes are TRBV7-2 and TRBJ2-7; 9 bases agree with TRBD2. The CDR3 covers 14 residues. Germline-derived CDR1 and CDR2 are SGHTA and FQGNSA. V trimming: 2 bases; J trimming: 6 bases; junction bases outside the gene matches: 5.

In this sample, this clone turned up many times. This sequence may be a read error, since a much larger clone differs from it by one base. J is TRBJ2-2 and V is TRBV24-1; D ambiguous. Germline CDR1 KGHDR, CDR2 SFDVKD. The germline V and J ends were trimmed by 5 bases and 3 bases, with 9 bases remaining between them. The CDR3 is made up of 14 amino acids. CDR3 DNA: TGTGCCACCAGTGGTTACCGTCACACCGGGGAGCTGTTTTTT. Amino acid sequence: CATSGYRHTGELFF.

This clone occurred many times. The chain is built from TRBV10-3 and TRBJ1-4, with a possible D match to TRBD1 (5 bases). The V end lost 10 bases, the J end lost 3 bases, and 12 bases lay between the germline ends. Germline V CDR1 and CDR2: ENHRY, SYGVKD. This CDR3 comprises 13 residues. The CDR3 coding sequence is TGTGCCACCCGCCGGGACTCTAATGAAAAACTGTTTTTT. This sequence encodes CATRRDSNEKLFF.

On this clone: An end of the junction differs from the germline gene, which may be a read error. The J gene is TRBJ2-1, the V gene TRBV6-5, with D tentatively TRBD1 or TRBD2 (5 bases each). This CDR3 is 16 amino acids long. Germline V gene data show CDR1 as MNHEY and CDR2 as SVGAGI. DNA of the CDR3: TGTGCCAGCAGTTACCTAATGACCGGGGCCTACAATGGGCAGTTCTTC. Amino acid sequence: CASSYLMTGAYNGQFF.

This clone was seen many times. The genes are TRBV30 and TRBJ1-4; D is ambiguous. The CDR3 consists of 15 residues. Per the germline V gene, CDR1 is GTSNPN and CDR2 is SVGIG (reference sequence). Trimming cost V 2 bases and J 8 bases, with 18 bases left between them. The CDR3 region has the DNA TGTGCCTGGAGTTTGGAAGGTCGAATTAGGGAAAAACTGTTTTTT. It codes for CAWSLEGRIREKLFF. The complete variable domain, with remaining parts taken from reference TRBV30 and TRBJ1-4, reads SQTIHQWPATLVQPVGSPLSLECTVEGTSNPNLYWYRQAAGRGLQLLFYSVGIGQISSEVPQNLSASRPQDRQFILSSKKLLLSDSGFYLCAWSLEGRIREKLFFGSGTQLSVL.

Ten or more counts support this clone. V gene TRBV10-2 combines with J gene TRBJ1-2; D unresolved. V shed 2 bases and J shed 6 bases, with 10 bases lying between them. Germline CDR1 is WSHSY and CDR2 is SAAADI. The CDR3 is 13 residues long. The CDR3 is CASSEGLGHGYTF. The CDR3 DNA follows: TGCGCCAGCAGTGAGGGACTGGGCCATGGCTACACCTTC.

This clone has ten or more counts. The chain is built from TRBV11-3 and TRBJ1-2; TRBD1 matches at 7 bases. The CDR3 sequence is 15 residues long. Trimming removed 7 bases from V and 0 bases from J; junction bases left unmatched: 8. In germline, CDR1 is SGHNT, CDR2 YENEEA. The CDR3 DNA reads TGTGCCAGCACCCAGGGGGACAACCCTAACTATGGCTACACCTTC. It yields the protein CASTQGDNPNYGYTF.

The V call is TRBV20-1, the J call TRBJ2-7; 11 nucleotides line up with TRBD2. V was clipped by 4 bases and J by 4 bases; unmatched bases: 9. Germline-derived CDR1 and CDR2 are DFQATT and SNEGSKA (reference sequence). The CDR3 extends over 15 amino acids. This chain's CDR3 is CSATDTIAGGYEQYF. CDR3 DNA: TGCAGTGCTACTGATACCATAGCGGGAGGGTACGAGCAGTACTTC.

This clone was counted ten times or more. The CDR3 loop is CASSRQGSNYGYTF. For the CDR3, the DNA is TGCGCCAGCAGCCGACAGGGTAGTAACTATGGCTACACCTTC. The chain carries TRBV4-1 and TRBJ1-2, with 7 positions matching TRBD1. The germline CDR1 and CDR2 sequences are MGHRA and YSYEKL. The CDR3 length is 14 residues. V gave up 4 bases and J gave up 1 base; unmatched junction bases: 3.

In its sample, this clone was seen many times. For the CDR3, the DNA is TGCAGCGTTACCTGCTCCTACGAGCAGTACGTC. Its protein is CSVTCSYEQYV. The rearrangement links TRBV29-1 to TRBJ2-7; D remains ambiguous. With 5 bases removed from V and 0 bases from J, the gap between germline ends came to 5 bases. Germline assignment: CDR1 SQVTM and CDR2 ANQGSEA. This CDR3 is 11 amino acids long.

The V call is TRBV3-1, the J call TRBJ1-5, with D unclear. The CDR3 has 13 amino acids. The V gene lost 3 bases and the J gene lost 8 bases, with 11 bases spanning the gap. The germline gives CDR1 LGHDT, CDR2 YNNKEL (reference sequence). The CDR3 reads CASSHSSREPQHF. CDR3 in DNA: TGTGCCAGCAGCCATTCCTCTCGCGAGCCCCAGCATTTT.

This clone was recorded at least ten times. The chain recombines TRBV28 with TRBJ1-1, with a tentative D call TRBD1 (6 bases). Germline V gene sequence: CDR1 MDHEN, CDR2 SYDVKM. Trimming took 7 bases from V and 6 from J, leaving 15 bases between them. The CDR3 is 13 amino acids. In DNA form, the CDR3 reads TGTGCCAGCATATTCGGCAGGGGCCCTGAAGCTTTCTTT. It codes for CASIFGRGPEAFF.

This clone has at least ten counts. CDR3 nucleotide sequence: TGTGCCAGCAGTTTATCTGGGACATGGAACCACTATGGCTACACCTTC. Protein: CASSLSGTWNHYGYTF. The chain carries TRBV28 and TRBJ1-2, with D tentatively TRBD1 (6 bases). The ends were cut back, 1 base at V and 3 bases at J, with 15 bases in the middle. Per germline, CDR1 MDHEN and CDR2 SYDVKM. The CDR3 loop spans 16 amino acids.

This clone showed up many times. This chain joins TRBV6-1 and TRBJ2-7, with D tentatively TRBD1 or TRBD2 (5 bases each). The V gene's germline CDR1 is MNHNS and CDR2 SASEGT. V lost 4 bases to trimming and J lost 4 bases, with 11 bases between them. This CDR3 is built from 13 residues. The CDR3: CASSVPWGYEQYV. The CDR3 DNA reads as TGTGCCAGCAGTGTTCCCTGGGGGTACGAGCAGTACGTC.

This clone was found many times. The chain uses TRBV28 and TRBJ2-1, with D possibly being TRBD1 (5 bases). This CDR3 is built from 15 residues. Germline values: CDR1 MDHEN, CDR2 SYDVKM. Trimming cost V 6 bases and J 5 bases, with 17 bases left between them. CDR3 sequence (DNA): TGTGCCAGCAGAGGCCACGGCCAGGGCCACAATGAGCAGTTCTTC. This translates into CASRGHGQGHNEQFF. The variable domain in full, with the rest retrieved from reference TRBV28 and TRBJ2-1, is DVKVTQSSRYLVKRTGEKVFLECVQDMDHENMFWYRQDPGLGLRLIYFSYDVKMKEKGDIPEGYSVSREKKERFSLILESASTNQTSMYLCASRGHGQGHNEQFFGPGTRLTVL.

The rearrangement links TRBV20-1 to TRBJ1-4; a weak D match, TRBD1 (6 bases). The CDR3 spans 15 residues. CDR1 is DFQATT and CDR2 is SNEGSKA in the germline V gene (reference sequence). Trimming left V 1 base short and J 8 bases short, with 17 bases between. The CDR3 loop is CSARVPRRGGEKLFF. In DNA, the CDR3 is TGCAGTGCTAGAGTCCCTCGCCGAGGGGGAGAAAAACTGTTTTTT.